The clone carrying this TCR beta chain has just a few counts. Trimming cost V 7 bases and J 15 bases; bases outside gene matches: 4. Germline V gene sequence: CDR1 SGHRS, CDR2 YFSETQ. The CDR3 covers 10 residues. The data originate from a study of T-cell reconstitution after alpha-beta-depleted transplantation in children. Preparing the TCRbeta library involved the use of unique molecular identifiers. From the PCR reads, TCRdb called clonotypes with MiXCR, one entry per CDR3 protein. The sample contains about a million distinct CDR3 sequences, 25% to 35% of which appear only once. The chain recombines TRBV5-1 with TRBJ1-5, with 10 bases identical to TRBD1. This sample comprised PBMCs, mostly from graft donor cells, obtained 360 days after TCRalphabeta/CD19-depleted stem cell transplant. The clonotype comes from a boy less than two years old who had a stem cell transplant for SCID, so the T cells may come from the graft donor. The CDR3 is CASQGTGVHF. For the CDR3, the DNA is TGCGCCAGCCAGGGGACAGGGGTGCATTTT.